The entry that follows covers one TCR beta chain sequence. What it binds is not known. This entry comes from a study of T cell responses to AZD1222 COVID-19 vaccine. Using immunoSEQ multiplex PCR, the repertoire was profiled, and TCRdb retains in-frame clones only, with some absent. The table has 85,000 to 100,000 clones, approximately 90% seen once. The CDR3 contains 17 residues. V lost 2 bases, J lost 0 bases, and 6 bases stayed unmatched. The germline CDR1 and CDR2 sequences are ENHRY and SYGVKD. Notes on the study in general: Just 5 to 7 people given AZD1222 tested seropositive at baseline. The study sampled repertoires only after the peak T cell response. The donor cohort was predominantly white British with a female majority, and clonal diversity may have been underestimated. Spike-specific TCR breadth and depth went up after people got two AZD1222 doses.

This specimen consisted of peripheral blood, obtained on day 0 of AZD1222 vaccination. The origin of this receptor is an adult in good health. The chain carries TRBV10-3 and TRBJ2-3; 9 bases align to TRBD2. The CDR3 bases are TGTGCCATCAGTGAGGGTAGCGGGGGAGGGAGCACAGATACGCAGTATTTT. Protein sequence: CAISEGSGGGSTDTQYF.